This T cell receptor (beta chain) originates from a study of blood T cell repertoires in COVID-19. V lost 3 bases, J lost 5 bases, and 11 bases lay in between. The CDR3 is 14 amino acids. From germline, CDR1 is SNHLY and CDR2 FYNNEI. Participants came from about two dozen US areas, aged about 18 to 89 years. Participant-given clinical history determined each cohort assignment. How the authors handled the data: Reference gene primers were amplified, and this amplification served to estimate nucleated cell counts. Measured with immunoSEQ multiplex PCR; TCRdb has only the in-frame clones, and not every one. V and J calls and clone size are those listed in that table; D and trimming were worked out from the DNA. The data show roughly 150,000 clones, 84% seen once.

Sequencing was performed on PBMCs or T cells enriched from blood (not recorded which). This sequence originates from a man between 50 and 59 years old who had recovered from COVID-19. The chain uses TRBV2 and TRBJ1-5; maybe TRBD1 (5 bases). This chain's CDR3 is CASSEGPRYQPQHF. CDR3 bases: TGTGCCAGCAGTGAGGGGCCCCGGTATCAGCCCCAGCATTTT.